Sequencing of this T cell receptor (beta chain) was carried out in a study of response to subunit inactivated influenza vaccine. Study results and caveats: The authors put forward the suggestion that each seasonal influenza vaccination may bring in only a limited number of new T cells.

Comment on this clonotype: As yet, its antigen is unknown.

Trimming cost V 1 base and J 6 bases; bases outside gene matches: 1. Germline values: CDR1 MNHEY, CDR2 SMNVEV (reference sequence). CDR3 length: 14 residues. TCRdb ran MiXCR on the RT-PCR reads and lists one entry per CDR3 protein. Of 650,000 to 800,000 distinct CDR3 sequences listed, about 18% were seen once; the top ten hold about a tenth. Sequences were derived from PBMCs from blood, sampled around 5 days after vaccination. This TCR was sampled from a man aged 45-65 years who received an inactivated influenza vaccine. This chain connects TRBV27 to TRBJ1-1; TRBD1 aligns across 11 bases. The CDR3 loop reads CASSLWGQGAEAFF. The CDR3 nucleotides read TGTGCCAGCAGTTTATGGGGACAGGGGGCTGAAGCTTTCTTT.